This T cell receptor beta chain was sequenced in a study of cytomegalovirus exposure and HLA in healthy donors. This CDR3 comprises 16 residues. The V and J ends lost 3 bases and 2 bases, in that order; junction bases with no gene match: 6. Germline lookup yields CDR1 SGHRS and CDR2 YFSETQ. As to this clone: Its antigen is not identified.

Produced via immunoSEQ multiplex PCR; TCRdb's table is partial and in-frame only. The sample holds around 150,000 clones, roughly nine tenths seen once. Overall study findings and caveats: Most TCR sequences showed up rarely, but some public TCRs showed up in many donors. First-cohort TCR clusters were later found to tend to co-occur in the approximately 110 validation repertoires. Cytomegalovirus status, reportedly, was diagnosed with high specificity and sensitivity by the classifier.

This receptor was identified in a woman aged 30 to 39 in good health and CMV-seronegative. V is TRBV5-1 and J is TRBJ1-4; TRBD1 matches 8 bases. The sample taken for sequencing was PBMCs. CDR3 protein: CASSWTGIGTNEKLFF. Here the CDR3 DNA reads TGCGCCAGCAGCTGGACAGGGATTGGGACTAATGAAAAACTGTTTTTT.